This TCR beta chain was sequenced during a study of T cell repertoires in cytomegalovirus infection. Study at large: Shared public TCR beta signatures pointed to both CMV infection and a matching HLA type.

The CDR3 totals 17 residues. The germline V gene has CDR1 SGHVS and CDR2 FQNEAQ. Trimming pared 1 base from V and 8 bases from J, leaving 21 bases between. This clonotype was observed at least ten times. The target antigen is unknown. TCRdb independently ran MiXCR on the reads; one entry per CDR3 protein. The sample contains 900,000 to 950,000 distinct CDR3 sequences, 30% to 40% of which appear only once. Study-level points and caveats: The study found HLA-C-restricted CMV-specific TCR beta clonotypes dominating the ex vivo response.

Sequenced here: cultured CD8+ T cells from PBMCs, sampled from culture after CMV antigen stimulation. The clonotype originates from a human donor in good health (CMV status not recorded). Some clones in this sample may be carry-over from other donors' samples. J is TRBJ2-1 and V is TRBV7-8; D is perhaps TRBD2 (7 bases). The CDR3: CASSLVGGPGLVDEQFF. The CDR3 nucleotides read TGTGCCAGCAGCTTAGTCGGGGGGCCTGGGTTAGTGGATGAGCAGTTCTTC.